This T cell receptor beta chain was observed in a study of vaccination and CD4 T cells after COVID-19 (dated by TCRdb to 2022 to 2024). About the study as a whole: Every convalescent patient had a positive nasal swab PCR test for SARS-CoV-2, with mild disease in several patients and severe disease in one. In the convalescent cohort there were six males and four females, among whom were two Hispanic individuals, seven Caucasians, two Asians and one multiracial person. Participants received two doses of either the Pfizer-BioNTech BNT162b2 vaccine (n=8) or the Moderna mRNA-1273 vaccine (n=2). Post-COVID blood samples from convalescent patients were collected a median of roughly 100 days after diagnosis, with a range of 35 to 161 days. Post-vaccine blood samples were collected a median of approximately 68 days after the second vaccine dose, ranging from roughly 14 to 241 days. Overlapping spike peptide pools from SARS-CoV-2 and from the common cold coronaviruses HCoV-NL63, HCoV-OC43 and HCoV-229E were used as culture stimuli. Control cultures received a CEFX viral epitope pool as the positive control, an HIV-1 Nef peptide pool as the negative control, or no peptide. In about 11 COVID-19 convalescent patients and a few infection-naive healthy vaccine recipients, the spike-specific CD4+ TCR repertoire before mRNA vaccination was compared with the repertoire after mRNA vaccination. Overall results and qualifications from the work: An increase in the median number of SARS-CoV-2-reactive clonotypes from 21 after infection to roughly 38 after vaccination was observed, but the change was not found to be significant. In convalescent patients, a median approximately 89% of post-vaccine SARS-CoV-2-reactive clones were detected only after vaccination, suggesting vaccine-specific priming. The number of convalescent patients in the study was relatively small, and the study did not examine early timepoints following natural infection. Of the vaccine-specific clones found in convalescent patients, nearly all (304 of 307) were mono-reactive for SARS-CoV-2 spike instead of being cross-reactive with common cold coronaviruses.

On this clonotype: The antigen it binds to is not known. No qualities accompany the bases; no much larger clone lies one base away.

The CDR3 has 14 amino acids, counting the end cysteine and phenylalanine. The kept DNA is CDR3 alone, 42 bases in frame from the first base. The germline V gene (reference sequence) gives CDR1 as DFQATT and CDR2 as SNEGSKA. After removal of 3 bases from V and 4 bases from J, the junction retains 6 bases not matched to a gene. This specimen's treatment or condition label, interpreted: approximately 9-day PBMC culture with coronavirus spike peptide pools or control peptides (ViraFEST assay). To expand antigen-specific T cells with peptide pools and then pick out the expanded clonotypes through TCR sequencing, the study relied on the ViraFEST assay. The positive SARS-CoV-2 PCR tests of the convalescent patients were dated from March to December 2020, before the Alpha, Beta and Delta variants emerged in the United States. Around 2 million PBMCs per well were cultured in IMDM with 5% human AB serum and roughly 10 IU/ml IL-2, plus 10 ug/ml peptide pools. Half of the culture medium was replaced with fresh IL-2-containing medium on days 3 and 7. Once the cells had been in culture for approximately 10 days, the EasySep CD4+ T cell isolation kit was used to isolate CD4+ T cells by negative selection. Ficoll-Paque Plus gradient centrifugation was used to isolate PBMCs from whole blood, and the isolated PBMCs were then either used fresh or cryopreserved at -140C. Triplicate wells were generally used for each culture condition.

Library generation was performed with PCR. DNA from cultured CD4+ T cells was subjected to TCR sequencing with the Oncomine TCR Beta short-read assay at the Johns Hopkins FTIC core. The QIAamp micro DNA kit was used to extract genomic DNA from the cultured CD4+ T cells. Oncomine TCR Beta libraries made from cultured CD4+ T cells were pooled using unique dual indexes and sequenced on an Illumina iSeq 100. On the study's bioinformatics: Non-productive sequences were removed, and CDR3s that did not start with C, did not end with F or W, or were shorter than 7 amino acids were discarded. The MANAFEST web application was used to identify antigen-specific clonotypes by comparing peptide-stimulated wells against reference wells and other culture wells. Positive clones required FDR below 0.05, an odds ratio above 5, and productive frequency above 0.1% in at least two of three replicate wells. A clonotype was classed as cross-reactive if the clonotype showed significant expansion both in SARS-CoV-2 spike wells and in at least one common cold coronavirus spike condition. Levenshtein distances (stringdist) and unrooted phylogenetic trees (ape) in R version 3.6.1 were used to assess CDR3 homology. TCRdb's own reprocessing of the public reads used fastp at Q25 and MiXCR and kept productive beta chains. For every CDR3 protein sequence, its rows merge into one entry that carries the most common genes and DNA. The V and J calls come from TCRdb's annotation, not from the publication. The sample has fewer than 20,000 distinct CDR3 sequences on record, 53% of them singletons. Under 8.5% of the sample lies in the top ten.

This sequence originates from a human donor who had recovered from COVID-19. Sequencing was performed on CD4+ T cells from blood, cultured in vitro, taken before SARS-CoV-2 vaccination. The sequence links TRBV20-1 to TRBJ2-1; 7 of the junction bases match TRBD2. The nucleotide sequence reads as follows: TGCAGTGCTAGGCCTAGCGGCCTGTACAATGAGCAGTTCTTC. Translated, it reads CSARPSGLYNEQFF.